These 26 T cell receptor beta chains originate from one sample sequenced in a study of blood T cell repertoires in COVID-19. Sequenced by immunoSEQ multiplex PCR; TCRdb stores in-frame clones only, minus some. The sample yields more than 90,000 clones, about two thirds seen once. Sequencing used peripheral blood. The receptor set was obtained from a woman aged 55-69 years in a cohort sampled during active or convalescent COVID-19.

The chain is built from TRBV5-1 and TRBJ1-3, with D unclear. Trimming took 4 bases from V and 0 from J, leaving 11 bases between them. The CDR3 is 15 residues long. Germline CDR1 reads SGHRS; CDR2 reads YFSETQ. The CDR3 DNA is TGCGCCAGCAGCCCTGAAGGGAGCTCTGGAAACACCATATATTTT. It specifies CASSPEGSSGNTIYF.

This clone was seen only a few times. This chain joins TRBV4-3 and TRBJ1-4; TRBD1 is a possible D gene (6 bases). V shed 5 bases and J shed 0 bases, with 16 bases lying between them. This CDR3 contains 17 residues. CDR1 and CDR2 (germline): LGHNA, YSLEER. The CDR3 DNA reads as TGCGCCAGCAGCTACCTCGGGACATCAACAACTAATGAAAAACTGTTTTTT. It encodes CASSYLGTSTTNEKLFF.

This clone was found a few times. J is TRBJ1-3 and V is TRBV2, with D hard to call. Germline V CDR1 and CDR2: SNHLY, FYNNEI. The CDR3 has 16 amino acids. Trimming cost V 7 bases and J 0 bases, with 16 bases left between them. CDR3: CASNQGAWSSGNTIYF. The CDR3 DNA sequence: TGTGCCAGCAACCAAGGTGCCTGGAGCTCTGGAAACACCATATATTTT.

J is TRBJ2-7 and V is TRBV7-9; D not resolved. CDR1 and CDR2 (germline): SEHNR, FQNEAQ (reference sequence). The CDR3 loop spans 14 amino acids. The germline V and J ends were trimmed by 3 bases and 3 bases, with 12 bases remaining between them. The CDR3 loop is CASSFVQDYYEQYF. CDR3 in DNA: TGTGCCAGCAGCTTTGTTCAGGATTACTACGAGCAGTACTTC.

This chain links TRBV12-5 with TRBJ2-3, with D possibly TRBD2 on 6 matching bases. Germline values: CDR1 LGHNT, CDR2 FRNRAP. Trimming cost V 0 bases and J 5 bases, with 6 bases left between them. The CDR3 consists of 13 residues. CDR3 DNA sequence: TGTGCTAGTGGTTTGGTGGAGGGAGATACGCAGTATTTT. Amino acid sequence: CASGLVEGDTQYF.

Only one count was recorded for this clone. This rearrangement joins TRBV2 to TRBJ1-1; a weak D match, TRBD1 (6 bases). This CDR3 contains 14 residues. Trimming removed 4 bases from V and 4 bases from J, with 13 bases in between. Germline V gene data show CDR1 as SNHLY and CDR2 as FYNNEI. CDR3 nucleotides: TGTGCCAGCAGTGGGAGTAGGGGGTCCACTGAAGCTTTCTTT. Amino acid sequence: CASSGSRGSTEAFF.

This clone was seen only a few times. V is TRBV6-5 and J is TRBJ2-5; 8 nucleotides align to TRBD1. CDR1 is MNHEY and CDR2 is SVGAGI in the germline V gene. This CDR3 comprises 15 residues. V trimming: 8 bases; J trimming: 0 bases; junction bases outside the gene matches: 8. For the CDR3, the DNA is TGTGCCAGCGTCCGACAGGGGAGGTACCAAGAGACCCAGTACTTC. It is translated as CASVRQGRYQETQYF.

The V call is TRBV5-1, the J call TRBJ1-4, with TRBD1 identical over 10 bases. J lost 5 bases, V lost 3 bases, and 1 base had no gene match. CDR3 length: 14 amino acids. Looked up from germline, CDR1 is SGHRS and CDR2 is YFSETQ. As DNA, the CDR3 is TGCGCCAGCAGCTGGACAGGGGGGAATGAAAAACTGTTTTTT. Residues: CASSWTGGNEKLFF.

J is TRBJ2-7 and V is TRBV19; 8 bases are a match to TRBD1. The junction had 12 bases not matched to a gene; V was cut back by 6 bases and J by 5 bases. The CDR3 is made up of 15 amino acids. CDR1 LNHDA and CDR2 SQIVND come from the germline V gene (reference sequence). The CDR3 sequence is CASSADRAGNNEQYF. The DNA for the CDR3 is TGTGCCAGTAGCGCGGACAGGGCGGGGAATAACGAGCAGTACTTC.

The J gene is TRBJ2-2, the V gene TRBV15; 7 bases line up with TRBD2. V lost 1 base to trimming and J lost 0 bases; unmatched junction nucleotides: 2. The germline V gene has CDR1 LNHNV and CDR2 YYDKDF (reference sequence). The CDR3 has 16 amino acids. CDR3 nucleotide sequence: TGTGCCACCAGCAGAGGAGCGGGACCGAACACCGGGGAGCTGTTTTTT. Translated: CATSRGAGPNTGELFF.

The V and J genes are TRBV3-1 (or the pseudogene TRBV3-2) and TRBJ2-5; TRBD2 agrees at 15 bases. Germline values: CDR1 LGHDT, CDR2 YNNKEL (reference sequence). The CDR3 is 17 residues long. V lost 2 bases, J lost 5 bases, and 6 bases stayed unmatched. The CDR3 nucleotides are TGTGCCAGCAGCCAACGGACTAGCGGGGGGGCCGGTGAGACCCAGTACTTC. Translating gives CASSQRTSGGAGETQYF.

The J gene is TRBJ2-5, the V gene TRBV5-1; tentatively, D is TRBD2 (6 bases). Trimming removed 1 base from V and 4 bases from J, with 14 bases in between. The germline V gene encodes CDR1 SGHRS and CDR2 YFSETQ. The CDR3 has 15 amino acids. CDR3 sequence: CASSLLPGEAETQYF. CDR3 nucleotides: TGCGCCAGCAGCTTGCTTCCGGGGGAGGCAGAGACCCAGTACTTC.

V usage is TRBV3-1 (or the pseudogene TRBV3-2) and J usage is TRBJ2-2; TRBD2 might be the D (10 bases). The length of the CDR3 is 24 residues. The germline V gene has CDR1 LGHDT and CDR2 YNNKEL (reference sequence). V shed 0 bases and J shed 2 bases, with 34 bases lying between them. CDR3 residues: CASSQEGTGSLEGLAEFNTGELFF. CDR3 in DNA: TGTGCCAGCAGCCAAGAGGGGACAGGGAGTTTAGAAGGACTAGCGGAATTTAACACCGGGGAGCTGTTTTTT.

This chain links TRBV5-1 with TRBJ2-1; 8 bases map to TRBD1. Per germline, CDR1 SGHRS and CDR2 YFSETQ. Trimming took 4 bases from V and 10 from J; bases not matched to a gene: 10. The CDR3 extends over 14 amino acids. Written as DNA, the CDR3 is TGCGCCAGCAGCGACGGGACAGGTTTATGGGAGCAGTTCTTC. The encoded protein is CASSDGTGLWEQFF.

The chain employs TRBV9 and TRBJ2-2; D is undetermined. V was clipped by 0 bases and J by 2 bases, with 5 bases between them. Germline-derived CDR1 and CDR2 are SGDLS and YYNGEE. The CDR3 covers 14 residues. In nucleotides, the CDR3 is TGTGCCAGCAGCGTAGGAGTAAACACCGGGGAGCTGTTTTTT. Amino acids: CASSVGVNTGELFF.

V usage is TRBV2 and J usage is TRBJ2-2; 7 bases fit TRBD1. Trimming at V came to 6 bases and at J to 1 base, leaving 5 bases not matched to a gene. This CDR3 has 15 amino acids. CDR1 and CDR2 from the germline V gene are SNHLY and FYNNEI. CDR3 amino acids: CASRGQTRNTGELFF. The CDR3 bases are TGTGCCAGCAGGGGACAGACAAGGAACACCGGGGAGCTGTTTTTT.

The gene calls are TRBV5-1 and TRBJ2-5; 9 bases map to TRBD2. The V gene's germline CDR1 is SGHRS and CDR2 YFSETQ. The trim removed 4 bases at V and 5 bases at J, leaving 9 bases unmatched. CDR3 size: 15 residues. The CDR3 coding sequence is TGCGCCAGCAGCGTAAGCGGGGGGAGGGCGGAGACCCAGTACTTC. Translated: CASSVSGGRAETQYF.

The genes are TRBV2 and TRBJ2-2; no clear D gene. The CDR3 is made up of 12 amino acids. Germline CDR1 is SNHLY and CDR2 is FYNNEI. Deletions cut 4 bases from V and 10 bases from J, with 10 bases between. The CDR3 nucleotides read TGTGCCAGCAGTGTCTGGCTTCAGGAGCTGTTTTTT. Residues: CASSVWLQELFF. Drawing the rest from reference TRBV2 and TRBJ2-2, the complete variable domain is EPEVTQTPSHQVTQMGQEVILRCVPISNHLYFYWYRQILGQKVEFLVSFYNNEISEKSEIFDDQFSVERPDGSNFTLKIRSTKLEDSAMYFCASSVWLQELFFGEGSRLTVL.

The gene calls are TRBV7-9 and TRBJ1-6; 7 bases match TRBD1. The CDR3 is made up of 13 amino acids. The germline V gene has CDR1 SEHNR and CDR2 FQNEAQ (reference sequence). The V gene end was trimmed by 5 bases and the J gene end by 10 bases; junction bases not matched to a gene: 5. The CDR3 here is CASSVDRDSPLHF. CDR3 coding DNA: TGTGCCAGCAGCGTCGACAGGGACTCACCCCTCCACTTT.

The chain uses TRBV28 and TRBJ2-7, with 9 positions matching TRBD2. Looked up from germline, CDR1 is MDHEN and CDR2 is SYDVKM. V shed 3 bases and J 1 base; nucleotides not matched to a gene: 7. The length of the CDR3 is 16 residues. DNA of the CDR3: TGTGCCAGCAGTTTTGATCTAGCGGGACTATCCTACGAGCAGTACTTC. Its protein product is CASSFDLAGLSYEQYF. The variable domain in full, with the rest retrieved from reference TRBV28 and TRBJ2-7, is DVKVTQSSRYLVKRTGEKVFLECVQDMDHENMFWYRQDPGLGLRLIYFSYDVKMKEKGDIPEGYSVSREKKERFSLILESASTNQTSMYLCASSFDLAGLSYEQYFGPGTRLTVT.

The J gene is TRBJ2-7, the V gene TRBV6-5, with D possibly being TRBD1 (7 bases). CDR1 and CDR2 from the germline V gene are MNHEY and SVGAGI. V shed 8 bases and J shed 0 bases, with 14 bases lying between them. This CDR3 is built from 14 residues. The CDR3 protein is CASFPGDSSYEQYF. CDR3 DNA sequence: TGTGCCAGCTTCCCGGGGGACAGCTCCTACGAGCAGTACTTC.

The rearrangement joins TRBV9 to TRBJ2-1; 13 bases are a match to TRBD2. The CDR3 has 16 amino acids. With V trimmed by 4 bases and J by 4 bases, 5 bases remained unmatched. CDR1 is SGDLS and CDR2 is YYNGEE in the germline V gene. For the CDR3, the DNA is TGTGCCAGCAGCCCGCGGACTAGCGGGAGATACAATGAGCAGTTCTTC. Its protein product is CASSPRTSGRYNEQFF.

This clone was seen at least ten times. The V call is TRBV27, the J call TRBJ2-1, with D hard to call. V lost 6 bases and J 0 bases, leaving 15 bases between the germline ends. The CDR3 length is 16 residues. CDR1 and CDR2 from the germline V gene are MNHEY and SMNVEV (reference sequence). The chain's CDR3 is CASSPRPPSSYNEQFF. In DNA form, the CDR3 reads TGTGCCAGCAGCCCGAGGCCGCCAAGCTCCTACAATGAGCAGTTCTTC.

The genes are TRBV3-1 (or the pseudogene TRBV3-2) and TRBJ2-2; 15 nucleotides match TRBD2. Germline V gene lookup returns CDR1 LGHDT and CDR2 YNNKEL (reference sequence). V trimming: 1 base; J trimming: 0 bases; junction bases outside the gene matches: 0. CDR3 length: 18 residues. CDR3 residues: CASSQGTSGGANTGELFF. The DNA for the CDR3 is TGTGCCAGCAGCCAAGGGACTAGCGGGGGGGCGAACACCGGGGAGCTGTTTTTT.

This chain links TRBV7-9 with TRBJ2-1; TRBD2 matches 10 bases. The CDR3 is 15 amino acids. Germline V lookup: CDR1 SEHNR, CDR2 FQNEAQ (reference sequence). Trimming at V came to 5 bases and at J to 7 bases, leaving 8 bases not matched to a gene. For the CDR3, the DNA is TGTGCCAGCAGCGCCATACTAGCGGGGAGTAATGAGCAGTTCTTC. Its translation: CASSAILAGSNEQFF.

The chain carries TRBV10-1 and TRBJ2-7, with a weak D call TRBD2 (6 bases). CDR3 length: 14 residues. Germline V gene sequence: CDR1 WNHNN, CDR2 SYGVQD (reference sequence). With 0 bases removed from V and 1 base from J, the gap between germline ends came to 7 bases. The CDR3 DNA sequence: TGCGCCAGCAGTGAGTCGGGGGGTTCCTACGAGCAGTACTTC. Encoded protein: CASSESGGSYEQYF.